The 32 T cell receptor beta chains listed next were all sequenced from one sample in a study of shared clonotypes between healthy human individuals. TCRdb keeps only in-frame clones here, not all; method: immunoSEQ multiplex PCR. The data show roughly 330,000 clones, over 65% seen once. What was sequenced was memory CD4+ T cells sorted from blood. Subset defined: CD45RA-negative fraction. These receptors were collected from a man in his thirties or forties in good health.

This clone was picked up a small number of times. This chain's CDR3 is CASSVAIWEGEDEQYF. CDR3 bases: TGTGCCAGCAGCGTAGCGATTTGGGAGGGCGAGGACGAGCAGTACTTC. This chain connects TRBV9 to TRBJ2-7; 7 positions match TRBD2. Trimming took 0 bases from V and 5 from J; bases not matched to a gene: 11. This CDR3 is built from 16 residues. Per germline, CDR1 SGDLS and CDR2 YYNGEE.

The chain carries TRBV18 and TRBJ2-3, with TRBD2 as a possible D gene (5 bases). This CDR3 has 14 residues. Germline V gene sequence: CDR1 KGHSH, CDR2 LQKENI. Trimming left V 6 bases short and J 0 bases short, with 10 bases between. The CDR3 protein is CASSAPSSTDTQYF. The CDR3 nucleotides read TGTGCCAGCTCTGCCCCTAGCAGCACAGATACGCAGTATTTT.

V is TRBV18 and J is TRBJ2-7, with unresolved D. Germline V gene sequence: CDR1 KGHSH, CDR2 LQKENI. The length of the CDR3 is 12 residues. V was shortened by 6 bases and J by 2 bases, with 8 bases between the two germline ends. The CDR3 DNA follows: TGTGCCAGCTCCCCTACTCCCTACGAGCAGTACTTC. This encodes CASSPTPYEQYF.

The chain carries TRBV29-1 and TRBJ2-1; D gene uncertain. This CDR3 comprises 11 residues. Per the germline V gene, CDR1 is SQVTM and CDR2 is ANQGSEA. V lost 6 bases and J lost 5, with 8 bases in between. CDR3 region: CSVAGHNEQFF. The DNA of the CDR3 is TGCAGCGTGGCTGGGCACAATGAGCAGTTCTTC.

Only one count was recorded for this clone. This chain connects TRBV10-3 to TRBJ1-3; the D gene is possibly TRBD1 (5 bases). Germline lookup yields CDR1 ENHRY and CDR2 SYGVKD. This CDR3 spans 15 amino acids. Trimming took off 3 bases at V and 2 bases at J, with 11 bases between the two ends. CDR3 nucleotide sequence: TGTGCCATCAGTGAACAAGGGGCGGCTGGAAACACCATATATTTT. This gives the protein CAISEQGAAGNTIYF.

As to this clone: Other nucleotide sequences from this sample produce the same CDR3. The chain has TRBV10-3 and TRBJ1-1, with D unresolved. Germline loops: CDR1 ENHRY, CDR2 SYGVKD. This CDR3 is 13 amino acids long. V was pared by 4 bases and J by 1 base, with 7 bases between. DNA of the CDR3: TGTGCCATCAGTGGGAGCGGGAACACTGAAGCTTTCTTT. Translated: CAISGSGNTEAFF.

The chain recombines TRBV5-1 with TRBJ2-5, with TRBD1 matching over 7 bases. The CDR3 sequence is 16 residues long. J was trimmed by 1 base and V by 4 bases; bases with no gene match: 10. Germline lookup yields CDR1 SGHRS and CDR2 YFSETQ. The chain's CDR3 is CASSRNRGRSQETQYF. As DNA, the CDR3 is TGCGCCAGCAGCCGTAACAGGGGTCGATCCCAAGAGACCCAGTACTTC.

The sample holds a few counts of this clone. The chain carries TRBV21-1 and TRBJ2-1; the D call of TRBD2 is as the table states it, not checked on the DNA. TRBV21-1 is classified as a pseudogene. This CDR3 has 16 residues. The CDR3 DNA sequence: TGTGCCAGCAGCAAAGGGGGAGGGGTCGGCTACAATGAGCAGTTCTTC. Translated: CASSKGGGVGYNEQFF.

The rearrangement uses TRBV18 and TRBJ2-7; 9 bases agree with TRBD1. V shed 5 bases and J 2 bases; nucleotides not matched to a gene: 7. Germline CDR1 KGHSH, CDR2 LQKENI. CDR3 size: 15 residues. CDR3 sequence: CASSSLDRGAYEQYF. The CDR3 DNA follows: TGTGCCAGCTCATCTTTAGACAGGGGGGCCTACGAGCAGTACTTC.

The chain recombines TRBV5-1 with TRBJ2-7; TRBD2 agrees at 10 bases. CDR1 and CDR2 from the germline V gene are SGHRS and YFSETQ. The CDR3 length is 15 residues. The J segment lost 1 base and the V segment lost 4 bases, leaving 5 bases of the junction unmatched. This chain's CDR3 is CASSPSSGSSYEQYF. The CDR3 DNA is TGCGCCAGCAGCCCCTCTAGCGGGAGTTCCTACGAGCAGTACTTC.

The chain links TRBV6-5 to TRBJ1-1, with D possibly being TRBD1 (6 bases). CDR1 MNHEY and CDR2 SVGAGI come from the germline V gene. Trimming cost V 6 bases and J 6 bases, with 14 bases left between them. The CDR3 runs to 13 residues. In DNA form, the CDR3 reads TGTGCCAGCAGAGAGAGGGGGTTCGCTGAAGCTTTCTTT. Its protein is CASRERGFAEAFF.

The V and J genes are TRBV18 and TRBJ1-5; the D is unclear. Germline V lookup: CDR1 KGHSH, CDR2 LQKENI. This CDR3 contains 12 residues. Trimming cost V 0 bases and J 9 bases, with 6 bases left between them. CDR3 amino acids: CASSPPVGPQHF. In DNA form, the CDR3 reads TGTGCCAGCTCACCACCCGTAGGGCCCCAGCATTTT. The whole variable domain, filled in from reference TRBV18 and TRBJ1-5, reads NAGVMQNPRHLVRRRGQEARLRCSPMKGHSHVYWYRQLPEEGLKFMVYLQKENIIDESGMPKERFSAEFPKEGPSILRIQQVVRGDSAAYFCASSPPVGPQHFGDGTRLSIL.

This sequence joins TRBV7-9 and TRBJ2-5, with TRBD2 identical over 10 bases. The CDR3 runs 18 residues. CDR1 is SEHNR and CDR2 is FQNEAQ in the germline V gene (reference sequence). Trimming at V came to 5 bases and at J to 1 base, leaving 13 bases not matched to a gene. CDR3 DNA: TGTGCCAGCAGCCGAACGAGGGGGGCTAGCGGGAGCCAAGAGACCCAGTACTTC. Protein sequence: CASSRTRGASGSQETQYF. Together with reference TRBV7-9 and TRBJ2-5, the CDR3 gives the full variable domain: DTGVSQNPRHKITKRGQNVTFRCDPISEHNRLYWYRQTLGQGPEFLTYFQNEAQLEKSRLLSDRFSAERPKGSFSTLEIQRTEQGDSAMYLCASSRTRGASGSQETQYFGPGTRLLVL.

CDR3 bases: TGTGCCAGCTCACCTTTACCGGGACAGGGATCAGATACGCAGTATTTT. Translation: CASSPLPGQGSDTQYF. The chain joins TRBV18 to TRBJ2-3, with TRBD1 identical over 9 bases. Germline CDR1 KGHSH, CDR2 LQKENI. Unmatched junction bases numbered 8, after V lost 3 bases and J lost 4 bases. The CDR3 loop spans 16 amino acids.

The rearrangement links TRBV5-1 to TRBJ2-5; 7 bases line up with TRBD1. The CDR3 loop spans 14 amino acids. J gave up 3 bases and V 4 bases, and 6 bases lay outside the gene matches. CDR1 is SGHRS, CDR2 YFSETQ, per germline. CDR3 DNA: TGCGCCAGCAGCAGGGGGACAGCAAAAGAGACCCAGTACTTC. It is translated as CASSRGTAKETQYF.

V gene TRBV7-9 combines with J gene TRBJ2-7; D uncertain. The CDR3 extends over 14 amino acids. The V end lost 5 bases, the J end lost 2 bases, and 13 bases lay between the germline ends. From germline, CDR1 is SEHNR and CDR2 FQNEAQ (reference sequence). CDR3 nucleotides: TGTGCCAGCAGCCTGCAGGTTAGGGCCTACGAGCAGTACTTC. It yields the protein CASSLQVRAYEQYF.

As DNA, the CDR3 is TGCAGCGTTGGAGGGGGGCAAGGAGAGACCCAGTACTTC. Residues: CSVGGGQGETQYF. This chain connects TRBV29-1 to TRBJ2-5, with D perhaps TRBD1 or TRBD2 (6 bases each). Germline V CDR1 and CDR2: SQVTM, ANQGSEA. V was shortened by 4 bases and J by 4 bases, with 13 bases between the two germline ends. This CDR3 is built from 13 residues. Together with reference TRBV29-1 and TRBJ2-5, the CDR3 gives the full variable domain: SAVISQKPSRDICQRGTSLTIQCQVDSQVTMMFWYRQQPGQSLTLIATANQGSEATYESGFVIDKFPISRPNLTFSTLTVSNMSPEDSSIYLCSVGGGQGETQYFGPGTRLLVL.

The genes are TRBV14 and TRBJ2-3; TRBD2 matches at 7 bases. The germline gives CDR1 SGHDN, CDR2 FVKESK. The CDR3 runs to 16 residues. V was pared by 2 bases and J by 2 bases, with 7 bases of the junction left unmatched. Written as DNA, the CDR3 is TGTGCCAGCAGCCAATTCCGGGACTACAACACAGATACGCAGTATTTT. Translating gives CASSQFRDYNTDTQYF.

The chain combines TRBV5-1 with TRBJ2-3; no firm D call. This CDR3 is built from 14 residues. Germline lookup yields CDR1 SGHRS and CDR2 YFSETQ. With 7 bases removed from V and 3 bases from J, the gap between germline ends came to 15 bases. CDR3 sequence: CASGYREGTDTQYF. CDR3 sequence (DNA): TGCGCCAGCGGTTACAGAGAAGGAACAGATACGCAGTATTTT.

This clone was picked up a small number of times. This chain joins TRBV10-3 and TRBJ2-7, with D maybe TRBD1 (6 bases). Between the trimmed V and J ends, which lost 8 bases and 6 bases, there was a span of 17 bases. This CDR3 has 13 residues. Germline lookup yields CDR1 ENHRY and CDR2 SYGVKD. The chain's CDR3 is CAIGGQGTAEQYF. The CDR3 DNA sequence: TGTGCCATCGGGGGCCAGGGCACGGCCGAGCAGTACTTC.

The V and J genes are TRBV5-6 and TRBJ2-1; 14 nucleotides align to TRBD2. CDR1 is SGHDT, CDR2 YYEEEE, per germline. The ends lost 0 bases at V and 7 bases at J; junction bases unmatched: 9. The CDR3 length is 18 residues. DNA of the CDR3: TGTGCCAGCAGCTTGGCTCCGGGACTAGCGGGAGTGTTGAATGAGCAGTTCTTC. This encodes CASSLAPGLAGVLNEQFF.

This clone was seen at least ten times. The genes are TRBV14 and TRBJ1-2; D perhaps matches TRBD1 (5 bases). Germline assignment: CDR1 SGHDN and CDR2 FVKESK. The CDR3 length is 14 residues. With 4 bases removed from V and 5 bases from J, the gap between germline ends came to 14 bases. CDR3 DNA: TGTGCCAGCAGCCCCGGGACCGACCTATATGGCTACACCTTC. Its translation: CASSPGTDLYGYTF.

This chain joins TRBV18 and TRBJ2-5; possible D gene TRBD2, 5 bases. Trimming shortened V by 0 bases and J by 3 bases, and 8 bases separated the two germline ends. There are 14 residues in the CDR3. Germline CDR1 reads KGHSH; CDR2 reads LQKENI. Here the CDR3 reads CASSPPTGKETQYF. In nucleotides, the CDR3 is TGTGCCAGCTCACCACCGACGGGGAAAGAGACCCAGTACTTC.

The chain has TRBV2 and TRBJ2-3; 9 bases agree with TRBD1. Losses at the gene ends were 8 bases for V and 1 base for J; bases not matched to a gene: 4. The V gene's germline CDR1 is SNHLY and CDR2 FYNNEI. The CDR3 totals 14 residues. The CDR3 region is CASRGQGGTDTQYF. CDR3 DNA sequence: TGTGCCAGCCGGGGACAGGGCGGCACAGATACGCAGTATTTT.

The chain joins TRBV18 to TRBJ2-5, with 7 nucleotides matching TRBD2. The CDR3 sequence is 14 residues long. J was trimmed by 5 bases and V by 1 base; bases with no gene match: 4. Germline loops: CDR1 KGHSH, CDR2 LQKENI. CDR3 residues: CASSPQTSWETQYF. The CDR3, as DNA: TGTGCCAGCTCACCACAGACTAGCTGGGAGACCCAGTACTTC.

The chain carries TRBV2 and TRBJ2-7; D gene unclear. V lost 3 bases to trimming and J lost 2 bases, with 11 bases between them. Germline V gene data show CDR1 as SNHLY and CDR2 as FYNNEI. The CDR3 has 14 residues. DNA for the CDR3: TGTGCCAGCAGTGATGGAACTGGCGCCTACGAGCAGTACTTC. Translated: CASSDGTGAYEQYF.

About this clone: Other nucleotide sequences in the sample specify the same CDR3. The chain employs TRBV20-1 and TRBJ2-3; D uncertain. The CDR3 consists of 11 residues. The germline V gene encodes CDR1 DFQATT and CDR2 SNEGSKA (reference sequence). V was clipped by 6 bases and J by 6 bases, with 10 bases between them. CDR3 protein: CSALLVDTQYF. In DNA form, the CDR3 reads TGCAGTGCCCTGTTGGTGGATACGCAGTATTTT.

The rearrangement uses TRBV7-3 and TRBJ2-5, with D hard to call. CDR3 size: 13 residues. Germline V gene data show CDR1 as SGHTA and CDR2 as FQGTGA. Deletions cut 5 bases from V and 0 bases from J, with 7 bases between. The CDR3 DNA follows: TGTGCCAGCAGCCAGGAGAACCAAGAGACCCAGTACTTC. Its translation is CASSQENQETQYF.

CDR3 coding DNA: TGTGCCAGCAGTGAAGCGCAGGTCGGGGAGCTGTTTTTT. It yields the protein CASSEAQVGELFF. The V call is TRBV2, the J call TRBJ2-2; the D is unclear. Between the trimmed V and J ends, which lost 0 bases and 7 bases, there was a span of 6 bases. The CDR3 contains 13 residues. The V gene's germline CDR1 is SNHLY and CDR2 FYNNEI.

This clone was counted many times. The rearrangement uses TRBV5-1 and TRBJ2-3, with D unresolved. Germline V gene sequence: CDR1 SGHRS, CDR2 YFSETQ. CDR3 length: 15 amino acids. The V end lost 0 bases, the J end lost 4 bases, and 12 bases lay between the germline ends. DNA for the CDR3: TGCGCCAGCAGCTTGGGAGCCCTGGCGTCAGATACGCAGTATTTT. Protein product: CASSLGALASDTQYF.

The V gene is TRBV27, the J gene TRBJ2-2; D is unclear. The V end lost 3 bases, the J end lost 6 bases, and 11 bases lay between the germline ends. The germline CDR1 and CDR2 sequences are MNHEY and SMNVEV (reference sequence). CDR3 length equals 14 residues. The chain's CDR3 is CASSLRRKAGELFF. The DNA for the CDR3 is TGTGCCAGCAGTTTGCGACGTAAGGCCGGGGAGCTGTTTTTT.

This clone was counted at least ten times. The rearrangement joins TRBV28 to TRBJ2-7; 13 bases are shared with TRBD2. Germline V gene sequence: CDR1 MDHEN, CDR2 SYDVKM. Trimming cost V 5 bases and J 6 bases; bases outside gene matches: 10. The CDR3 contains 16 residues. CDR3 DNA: TGTGCCAGCAGTCACCAGACGGGACTAGCGGGGCGCGAGCAGTACTTC. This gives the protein CASSHQTGLAGREQYF.